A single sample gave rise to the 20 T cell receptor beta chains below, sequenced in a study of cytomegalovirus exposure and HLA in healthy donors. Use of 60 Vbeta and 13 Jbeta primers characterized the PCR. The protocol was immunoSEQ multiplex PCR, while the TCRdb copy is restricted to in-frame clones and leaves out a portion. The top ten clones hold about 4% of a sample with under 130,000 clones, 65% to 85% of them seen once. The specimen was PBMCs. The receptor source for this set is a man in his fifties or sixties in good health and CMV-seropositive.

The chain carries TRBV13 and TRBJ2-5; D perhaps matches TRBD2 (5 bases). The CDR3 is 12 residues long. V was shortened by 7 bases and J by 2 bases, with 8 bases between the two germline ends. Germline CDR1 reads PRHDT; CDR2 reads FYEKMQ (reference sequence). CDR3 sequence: CASNSGQETQYF. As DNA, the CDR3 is TGTGCCAGCAATTCGGGACAAGAGACCCAGTACTTC. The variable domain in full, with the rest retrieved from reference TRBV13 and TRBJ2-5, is AAGVIQSPRHLIKEKRETATLKCYPIPRHDTVYWYQQGPGQDPQFLISFYEKMQSDKGSIPDRFSAQQFSDYHSELNMSSLELGDSALYFCASNSGQETQYFGPGTRLLVL.

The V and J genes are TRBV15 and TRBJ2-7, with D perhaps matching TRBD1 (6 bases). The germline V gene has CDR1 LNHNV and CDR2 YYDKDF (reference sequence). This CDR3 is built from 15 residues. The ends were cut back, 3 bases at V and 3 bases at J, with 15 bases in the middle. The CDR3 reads CATSRTRTEIYEQYF. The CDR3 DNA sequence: TGTGCCACCAGCAGGACCCGGACAGAAATCTACGAGCAGTACTTC.

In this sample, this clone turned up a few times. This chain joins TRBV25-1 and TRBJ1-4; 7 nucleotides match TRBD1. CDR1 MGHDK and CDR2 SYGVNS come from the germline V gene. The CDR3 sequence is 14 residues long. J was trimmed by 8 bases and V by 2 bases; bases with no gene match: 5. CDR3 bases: TGTGCCAGCAGTGAACAGGGGGTGTCGGAAAAACTGTTTTTT. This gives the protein CASSEQGVSEKLFF.

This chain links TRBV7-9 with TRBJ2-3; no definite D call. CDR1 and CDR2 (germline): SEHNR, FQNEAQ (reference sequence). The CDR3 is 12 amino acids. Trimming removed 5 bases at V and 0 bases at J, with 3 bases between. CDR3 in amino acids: CASSPSTDTQYF. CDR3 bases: TGTGCCAGCAGCCCGAGCACAGATACGCAGTATTTT.

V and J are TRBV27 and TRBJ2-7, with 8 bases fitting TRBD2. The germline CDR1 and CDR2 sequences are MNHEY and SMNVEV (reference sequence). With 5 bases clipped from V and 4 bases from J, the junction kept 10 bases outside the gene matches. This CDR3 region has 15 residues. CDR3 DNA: TGTGCCAGCAGTCCTAGCGTAGCGGGAAGGTACGAGCAGTACTTC. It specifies CASSPSVAGRYEQYF.

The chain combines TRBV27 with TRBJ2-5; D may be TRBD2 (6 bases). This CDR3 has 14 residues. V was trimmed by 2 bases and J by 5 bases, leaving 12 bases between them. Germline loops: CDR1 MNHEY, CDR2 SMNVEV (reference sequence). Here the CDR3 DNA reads TGTGCCAGCAGTTTAGGGCCCCGGGGGGAGACCCAGTACTTC. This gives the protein CASSLGPRGETQYF.

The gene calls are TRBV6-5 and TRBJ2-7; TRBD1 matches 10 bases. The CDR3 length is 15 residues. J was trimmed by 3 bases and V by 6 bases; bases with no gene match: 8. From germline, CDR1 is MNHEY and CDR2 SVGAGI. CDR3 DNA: TGTGCCAGCAGCTACGGGACAGGGGACTTCTACGAGCAGTACTTC. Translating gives CASSYGTGDFYEQYF.

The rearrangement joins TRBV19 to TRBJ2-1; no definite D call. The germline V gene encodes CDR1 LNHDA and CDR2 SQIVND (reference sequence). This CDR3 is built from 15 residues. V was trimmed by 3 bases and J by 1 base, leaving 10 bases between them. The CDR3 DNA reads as TGTGCCAGTAGTATGACGCTAGAGTCCTACAATGAGCAGTTCTTC. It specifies CASSMTLESYNEQFF.

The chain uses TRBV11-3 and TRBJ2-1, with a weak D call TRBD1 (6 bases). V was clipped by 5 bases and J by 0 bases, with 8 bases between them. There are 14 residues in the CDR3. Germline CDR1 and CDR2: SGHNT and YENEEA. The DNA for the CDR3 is TGTGCCAGCAGCGTGACAGGCTCCTACAATGAGCAGTTCTTC. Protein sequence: CASSVTGSYNEQFF. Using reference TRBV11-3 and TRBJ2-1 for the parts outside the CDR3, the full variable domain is EAGVVQSPRYKIIEKKQPVAFWCNPISGHNTLYWYLQNLGQGPELLIRYENEEAVDDSQLPKDRFSAERLKGVDSTLKIQPAELGDSAVYLCASSVTGSYNEQFFGPGTRLTVL.

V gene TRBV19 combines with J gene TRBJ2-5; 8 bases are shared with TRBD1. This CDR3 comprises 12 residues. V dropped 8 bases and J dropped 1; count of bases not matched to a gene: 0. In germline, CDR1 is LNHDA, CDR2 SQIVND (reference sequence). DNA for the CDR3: TGTGCCAGTGGGACAGGCCAAGAGACCCAGTACTTC. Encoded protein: CASGTGQETQYF.

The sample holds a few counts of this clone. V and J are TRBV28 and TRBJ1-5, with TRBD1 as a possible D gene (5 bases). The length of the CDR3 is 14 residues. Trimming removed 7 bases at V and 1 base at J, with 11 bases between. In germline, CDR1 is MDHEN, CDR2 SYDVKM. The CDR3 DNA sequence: TGTGCCAGCAAACTGTCAGGGAGCAATCAGCCCCAGCATTTT. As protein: CASKLSGSNQPQHF.

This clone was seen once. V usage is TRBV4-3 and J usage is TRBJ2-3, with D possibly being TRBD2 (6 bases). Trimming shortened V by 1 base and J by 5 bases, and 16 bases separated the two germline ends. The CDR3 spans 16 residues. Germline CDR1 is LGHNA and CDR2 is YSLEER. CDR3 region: CASSQVVWRAVDTQYF. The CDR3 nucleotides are TGCGCCAGCAGCCAAGTCGTTTGGAGGGCGGTAGATACGCAGTATTTT.

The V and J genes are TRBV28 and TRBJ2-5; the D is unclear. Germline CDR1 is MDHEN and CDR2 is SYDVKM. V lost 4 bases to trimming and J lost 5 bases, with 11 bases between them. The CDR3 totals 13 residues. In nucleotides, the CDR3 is TGTGCCAGCAGTTCTGACTCCCGGGAGACCCAGTACTTC. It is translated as CASSSDSRETQYF.

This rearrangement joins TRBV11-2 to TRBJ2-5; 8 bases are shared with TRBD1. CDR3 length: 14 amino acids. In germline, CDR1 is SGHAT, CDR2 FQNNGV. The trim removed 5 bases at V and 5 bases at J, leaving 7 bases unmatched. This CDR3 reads CASSPGQGSETQYF. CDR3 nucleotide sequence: TGTGCCAGCAGCCCCGGACAGGGTAGCGAGACCCAGTACTTC.

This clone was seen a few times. CDR3 nucleotides: TGTGCCAGCAGCCAAGTAAGGGGGACCGGGGAGCTGTTTTTT. Protein sequence: CASSQVRGTGELFF. The genes are TRBV4-2 and TRBJ2-2; D may be TRBD1 (6 bases). This CDR3 spans 14 amino acids. The V and J ends lost 1 base and 5 bases respectively, with 8 bases between them. Germline CDR1 and CDR2: LGHNA and YNFKEQ.

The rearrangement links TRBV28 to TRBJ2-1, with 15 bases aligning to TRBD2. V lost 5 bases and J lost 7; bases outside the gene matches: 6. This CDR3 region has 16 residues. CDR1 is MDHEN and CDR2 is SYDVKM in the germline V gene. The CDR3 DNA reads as TGTGCCAGCAGTGCCGGACTAGCGGGAGGGGTGAATGAGCAGTTCTTC. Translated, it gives CASSAGLAGGVNEQFF.

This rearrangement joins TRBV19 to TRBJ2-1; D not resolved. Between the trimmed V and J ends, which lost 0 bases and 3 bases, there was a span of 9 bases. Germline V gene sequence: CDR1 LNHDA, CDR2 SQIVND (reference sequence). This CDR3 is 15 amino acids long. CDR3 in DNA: TGTGCCAGTAGTATAGATCCGCACAGCTACAATGAGCAGTTCTTC. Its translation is CASSIDPHSYNEQFF.

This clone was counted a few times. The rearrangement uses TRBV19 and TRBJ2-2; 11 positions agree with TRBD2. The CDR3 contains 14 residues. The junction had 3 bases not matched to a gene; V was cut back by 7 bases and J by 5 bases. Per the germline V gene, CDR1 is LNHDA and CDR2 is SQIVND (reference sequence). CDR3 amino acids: CASKTSGSTGELFF. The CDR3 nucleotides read TGTGCCAGTAAAACTAGCGGGAGTACCGGGGAGCTGTTTTTT.

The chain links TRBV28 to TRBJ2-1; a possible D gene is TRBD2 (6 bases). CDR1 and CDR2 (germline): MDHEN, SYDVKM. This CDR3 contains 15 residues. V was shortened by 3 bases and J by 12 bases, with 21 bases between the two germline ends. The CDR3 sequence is CASSLTTVGEEAQFF. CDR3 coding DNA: TGTGCCAGCAGTTTGACCACCGTGGGGGAGGAGGCGCAGTTCTTC.

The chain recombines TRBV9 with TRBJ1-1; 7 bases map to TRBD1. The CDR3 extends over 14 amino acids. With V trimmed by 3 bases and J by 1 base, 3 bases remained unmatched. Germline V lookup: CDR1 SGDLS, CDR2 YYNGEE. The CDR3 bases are TGTGCCAGCAGCGGAGGGACAGCGAACACTGAAGCTTTCTTT. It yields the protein CASSGGTANTEAFF.